The 10 T cell receptor beta chains below were found in one sample sequenced in a study of blood T cell repertoires in COVID-19 (dated by TCRdb to the early 2020s). Library preparation was by the immunoSEQ multiplex PCR assay. TCRdb took over this immuneACCESS table, retaining in-frame rearrangements with V and J assigned. Such tables are incomplete; in checked studies, under half of the missing clones stem from an unresolved V gene, and the remainder is unexplained. Recorded for this sample are more than 200,000 clones; more than 70% of them occurred a single time. The ten most abundant clones make up approximately 7.4% of the sample. The sequenced material came from PBMCs or T cells enriched from blood (not recorded which). The receptors shown here come from a woman aged 40 to 55 with acute COVID-19.

V is TRBV12-3 or TRBV12-4 and J is TRBJ1-1, with no clear D. The CDR3 is 13 amino acids. The V gene lost 4 bases and the J gene lost 1 base, with 7 bases spanning the gap. This chain's CDR3 is CASSWPRNTEAFF. CDR3 in DNA: TGTGCCAGCAGTTGGCCCAGGAACACTGAAGCTTTCTTT.

The chain employs TRBV27 and TRBJ2-7; TRBD2 might be the D (5 bases). Germline CDR1 reads MNHEY; CDR2 reads SMNVEV (reference sequence). This CDR3 region has 14 residues. V lost 1 base and J 5 bases, leaving 12 bases between the germline ends. The CDR3 loop reads CASSLYREEDEQYF. CDR3 DNA sequence: TGTGCCAGCAGTTTATACCGGGAAGAGGACGAGCAGTACTTC.

The J gene is TRBJ2-7, the V gene TRBV6-5; D not certain. CDR3 length: 15 amino acids. Germline V gene sequence: CDR1 MNHEY, CDR2 SVGAGI. V lost 6 bases and J 4 bases, leaving 19 bases between the germline ends. For the CDR3, the DNA is TGTGCCAGCAGCCTAGGAAGGCCCACCCCATACGAGCAGTACTTC. Translated: CASSLGRPTPYEQYF.

The gene calls are TRBV5-6 and TRBJ1-3, with D perhaps TRBD1 (5 bases). Germline loops: CDR1 SGHDT, CDR2 YYEEEE. The V end lost 3 bases, the J end lost 4 bases, and 11 bases lay between the germline ends. There are 14 residues in the CDR3. In DNA, the CDR3 is TGTGCCAGCAGCTCCCCGACAGTAGGAAACACCATATATTTT. Translation: CASSSPTVGNTIYF.

The chain couples TRBV5-1 to TRBJ1-5; TRBD1 is a possible D gene (5 bases). There are 15 residues in the CDR3. The V end lost 2 bases, the J end lost 3 bases, and 12 bases lay between the germline ends. Germline CDR1 and CDR2: SGHRS and YFSETQ. The CDR3 region has the DNA TGCGCCAGCAGCTTCTTAGGGGTCCCCAATCAGCCCCAGCATTTT. The encoded protein is CASSFLGVPNQPQHF.

V is TRBV14 and J is TRBJ2-2, with TRBD2 matching 8 bases. The CDR3 contains 15 residues. J was trimmed by 1 base and V by 4 bases; bases with no gene match: 2. The germline V gene has CDR1 SGHDN and CDR2 FVKESK. This chain's CDR3 is CASSLTSGNTGELFF. As DNA, the CDR3 is TGTGCCAGCAGCCTAACTAGCGGGAACACCGGGGAGCTGTTTTTT.

This rearrangement joins TRBV5-1 to TRBJ1-2; tentative D call: TRBD1 (6 bases). This CDR3 contains 17 residues. V was trimmed by 0 bases and J by 6 bases, leaving 21 bases between them. Germline assignment: CDR1 SGHRS and CDR2 YFSETQ. DNA for the CDR3: TGCGCCAGCAGCTTGGATTCCACAGGATCCCAGGGGCATGGCTACACCTTC. Encoded protein: CASSLDSTGSQGHGYTF.

This clone was recorded once. The rearrangement uses TRBV6-2 or TRBV6-3 and TRBJ2-5, with 10 bases lining up with TRBD1. Per the germline V gene, CDR1 is MNHEY and CDR2 is SVGEGT. The CDR3 is 14 amino acids. The junction had 2 bases not matched to a gene; V was cut back by 2 bases and J by 5 bases. The DNA of the CDR3 is TGTGCCAGCAGTTACGGACAGGGGGGGGAGACCCAGTACTTC. This gives the protein CASSYGQGGETQYF.

This rearrangement joins TRBV30 to TRBJ2-1; 7 bases line up with TRBD1. This CDR3 region has 13 residues. J lost 7 bases, V lost 2 bases, and 5 bases had no gene match. Germline CDR1 GTSNPN, CDR2 SVGIG (reference sequence). The CDR3 is CAWSNYRGNEQFF. The CDR3, as DNA: TGTGCCTGGAGTAATTACAGGGGAAATGAGCAGTTCTTC.

The V gene is TRBV28, the J gene TRBJ2-5; the match to TRBD2 covers 8 bases. The trim removed 7 bases at V and 3 bases at J, leaving 4 bases unmatched. Germline CDR1 and CDR2: MDHEN and SYDVKM. The CDR3 runs 13 residues. The DNA for the CDR3 is TGTGCCAGCACCCGGGGGGGAGAAGAGACCCAGTACTTC. Encoded protein: CASTRGGEETQYF.